A single sample is the source of the 2 T cell receptor beta chains below, sequenced in a study of T cell changes during pregnancy in multiple sclerosis. The repertoire was sequenced with immunoSEQ multiplex PCR; TCRdb's copy has only in-frame clones and lacks some. The top ten clones hold 2.5% to 3% of a sample with 75,000 to 85,000 clones, approximately 93% of them seen once. Sequencing used peripheral blood, obtained in the second trimester of pregnancy. These receptors were taken from a female donor with multiple sclerosis, enrolled in a pregnancy study.

The chain employs TRBV27 and TRBJ1-2, with 7 bases that match TRBD1. The trim removed 6 bases at V and 5 bases at J, leaving 9 bases unmatched. Germline CDR1 and CDR2: MNHEY and SMNVEV (reference sequence). This CDR3 contains 14 residues. CDR3 in amino acids: CASRPTPGQYGYTF. Written as DNA, the CDR3 is TGTGCCAGCAGACCTACCCCGGGACAGTATGGCTACACCTTC.

The V and J genes are TRBV19 and TRBJ1-1; TRBD1 matches at 7 bases. This CDR3 spans 14 amino acids. Germline values: CDR1 LNHDA, CDR2 SQIVND (reference sequence). V shed 7 bases, J shed 5 bases, and the junction held 10 bases outside the gene matches. CDR3 nucleotide sequence: TGTGCCAGTACTCTCACAGGGGCGGGGACTGAAGCTTTCTTT. Its protein is CASTLTGAGTEAFF.